Here is one TCR beta chain with its context. Its antigen is still unknown. The record originates from a study of T-cell memory formation after mild COVID-19. Overall study context: The two donors had largely donor-specific TCR clusters. Study-wide points: Later expanders leaned toward CD4+, whereas clones contracting from day 15 to 85 were balanced CD4/CD8. For second-wave clones that peaked at day 37, SARS-CoV-2 specificity went unverified.

5'RACE, which relied on constant-segment primers, yielded TCR alpha and TCR beta cDNA libraries carrying sample barcodes and UMIs. Via MiXCR, TCRdb re-called the 5' RACE reads, giving one row per CDR3 protein. The repertoire holds a few hundred thousand distinct CDR3 sequences, with 27% as singletons. V was pared by 5 bases and J by 5 bases, with 13 bases of the junction left unmatched. The CDR3 is 15 residues long. Germline V gives CDR1 SGHRS, CDR2 YFSETQ. The origin of this receptor is an adult woman who had mild COVID-19 (a few samples of this study predate the infection). Cell type and time point are not known. Input material: PBMCs or a T cell subset sorted from them (not recorded which). The chain employs TRBV5-1 and TRBJ2-7, with 7 bases matching TRBD1. The chain's CDR3 is CASRPDGTTGNEQYF. The CDR3 nucleotides read TGCGCCAGCAGACCAGATGGAACGACAGGGAACGAGCAGTACTTC.